The clone carrying this T cell receptor beta chain was counted between two and nine times. Its matching antigen is unknown. Within the sample, other DNA sequences also encode this same CDR3. Assay: immunoSEQ multiplex PCR; the TCRdb copy retains only in-frame clones and omits some. Of 150,000 to 200,000 clones in the sample, 85% to 95% were seen once. The sample is drawn from a study of T cell responses to AZD1222 COVID-19 vaccine. Study summary: Pooled together were second doses at about 4 or about 12 weeks. The study, taken as a whole, reports: The reported proportion of spike-specific TCRs targeting unmutated variant regions was nearly half. Seropositive status at baseline applied to only 5 to 7 AZD1222 recipients. Along spike, vaccine-associated CD4 TCRs were found throughout, with dominance at 160-218 and 743-854.

This CDR3 has 14 amino acids. In germline, CDR1 is MDHEN, CDR2 SYDVKM. The V and J ends lost 6 bases and 4 bases, in that order; junction bases with no gene match: 3. Specimen: peripheral blood, collected on day 0 of AZD1222 vaccination. The rearrangement uses TRBV28 and TRBJ1-5, with 10 positions matching TRBD1. This TCR derives from an adult in good health. CDR3 in amino acids: CASRGQGPNQPQHF. The CDR3, as DNA: TGTGCCAGCAGGGGACAGGGGCCGAATCAGCCCCAGCATTTT.